The 13 T cell receptor beta chains below were found in one sample sequenced in a study of T cell changes during pregnancy in multiple sclerosis. Clones were read by immunoSEQ multiplex PCR, and TCRdb kept only the in-frame ones, dropping some. The table includes tens of thousands of clones, 80% to 95% detected once. Source: CD4+ T cells from peripheral blood mononuclear cells, taken after pregnancy. These receptors originate from a female donor in good health, enrolled as a control in a pregnancy study.

The chain has TRBV28 and TRBJ2-3; 8 bases are shared with TRBD2. The CDR3 has 17 residues. J gave up 4 bases and V 5 bases, and 14 bases lay outside the gene matches. Germline loops: CDR1 MDHEN, CDR2 SYDVKM. The CDR3 loop is CASSTHPGLVRSDTQYF. CDR3 coding DNA: TGTGCCAGCAGTACGCACCCGGGACTAGTACGCTCAGATACGCAGTATTTT.

CDR3 protein: CASSPRVPSGANVLTF. CDR3 sequence (DNA): TGTGCCAGCAGCCCCCGGGTCCCCTCTGGGGCCAACGTCCTGACTTTC. The genes are TRBV7-2 and TRBJ2-6, with D uncertain. Trimming removed 5 bases at V and 0 bases at J, with 11 bases between. This CDR3 region has 16 residues. Germline CDR1 reads SGHTA; CDR2 reads FQGNSA.

CDR3 DNA: TGTGCCAGCAGTTTCATTTCCGCGGTAGGTCTCCGCCCTTCCTACGAGCAGTACTTC. Its protein product is CASSFISAVGLRPSYEQYF. V usage is TRBV5-6 and J usage is TRBJ2-7, with D hard to call. V lost 5 bases, J lost 1 base, and 28 bases lay in between. Germline V gene data show CDR1 as SGHDT and CDR2 as YYEEEE. This CDR3 region has 19 residues.

V is TRBV14 and J is TRBJ1-4; D is unresolved. With 3 bases removed from V and 5 bases from J, the gap between germline ends came to 7 bases. Germline V gene sequence: CDR1 SGHDN, CDR2 FVKESK. The CDR3 length is 13 residues. The CDR3: CASSQRLNEKLFF. The DNA of the CDR3 is TGTGCCAGCAGCCAGCGACTGAATGAAAAACTGTTTTTT.

The chain uses TRBV22-1 and TRBJ2-7; the table assigns TRBD2, which was not confirmed against the DNA. TRBV22-1 is tagged as a pseudogene. The CDR3 runs to 12 residues. CDR3 bases: TGTCCTGGGAGCTCCCGGTCCTACGAGCAGTACTTC. This gives the protein CPGSSRSYEQYF.

The genes are TRBV2 and TRBJ1-4, with D possibly TRBD1 on 5 matching bases. The CDR3 covers 16 residues. Germline values: CDR1 SNHLY, CDR2 FYNNEI. V was shortened by 5 bases and J by 3 bases, with 16 bases between the two germline ends. This CDR3 reads CASSRDPGLSNEKLFF. The CDR3 DNA is TGTGCCAGCAGTAGAGACCCGGGACTTTCTAATGAAAAACTGTTTTTT.

The chain carries TRBV7-9 and TRBJ2-1; the match to TRBD2 covers 8 bases. The CDR3 loop spans 15 amino acids. The V and J ends lost 5 bases and 8 bases, in that order; junction bases with no gene match: 11. Germline V gene data show CDR1 as SEHNR and CDR2 as FQNEAQ (reference sequence). The CDR3 sequence is CASSRGAGGWDEQFF. CDR3 DNA: TGTGCCAGCAGCCGTGGGGCGGGGGGCTGGGATGAGCAGTTCTTC.

This clone was detected only once. The chain carries TRBV11-1 and TRBJ2-3; the D gene is possibly TRBD2 (7 bases). The V end lost 5 bases, the J end lost 0 bases, and 12 bases lay between the germline ends. This CDR3 comprises 15 residues. The germline V gene encodes CDR1 SGHAT and CDR2 FQDESV (reference sequence). The CDR3 DNA follows: TGTGCCAGCAGCCCGGGGAGGGGGAGCACAGATACGCAGTATTTT. Protein product: CASSPGRGSTDTQYF.

The rearrangement links TRBV28 to TRBJ1-2; D remains ambiguous. V shed 5 bases and J shed 5 bases, with 12 bases lying between them. From germline, CDR1 is MDHEN and CDR2 SYDVKM. CDR3 length: 13 amino acids. CDR3 region: CASSPRAGYGYTF. CDR3 in DNA: TGTGCCAGCAGTCCTCGTGCGGGGTATGGCTACACCTTC.

Points on this clone: One junction end does not reproduce the germline sequence, and a read error may be involved. The chain uses TRBV7-7 and TRBJ2-5; 7 nucleotides line up with TRBD1. Germline V gene lookup returns CDR1 SSHAT and CDR2 FNYEAQ (reference sequence). The length of the CDR3 is 13 residues. The CDR3 sequence is CASSYDREETQYF. As DNA, the CDR3 is TGTGCTAGCAGCTATGACAGGGAAGAGACCCAGTACTTC.

The chain is built from TRBV7-2 and TRBJ2-3, with 7 positions matching TRBD1. This CDR3 is 13 amino acids long. The V and J ends lost 5 bases and 5 bases, in that order; junction bases with no gene match: 4. Per germline, CDR1 SGHTA and CDR2 FQGNSA. The CDR3 region has the DNA TGTGCCAGCAGCCAACAGGGGAAAGATACGCAGTATTTT. This encodes CASSQQGKDTQYF.

The J gene is TRBJ1-2, the V gene TRBV7-2; no firm D call. This CDR3 comprises 10 residues. Trimming cost V 10 bases and J 6 bases, with 9 bases left between them. Germline loops: CDR1 SGHTA, CDR2 FQGNSA. CDR3 protein: CAIRLDGYTF. As DNA, the CDR3 is TGTGCCATACGGTTAGATGGCTACACCTTC.

V usage is TRBV2 and J usage is TRBJ2-5; TRBD2 matches at 11 bases. V lost 4 bases, J lost 4 bases, and 8 bases stayed unmatched. The length of the CDR3 is 16 residues. Germline V lookup: CDR1 SNHLY, CDR2 FYNNEI. The CDR3 region is CASSVGSGGATETQYF. For the CDR3, the DNA is TGTGCCAGCAGTGTAGGTAGCGGGGGGGCGACAGAGACCCAGTACTTC. Supplemented by reference TRBV2 and TRBJ2-5, the full variable domain reads EPEVTQTPSHQVTQMGQEVILRCVPISNHLYFYWYRQILGQKVEFLVSFYNNEISEKSEIFDDQFSVERPDGSNFTLKIRSTKLEDSAMYFCASSVGSGGATETQYFGPGTRLLVL.